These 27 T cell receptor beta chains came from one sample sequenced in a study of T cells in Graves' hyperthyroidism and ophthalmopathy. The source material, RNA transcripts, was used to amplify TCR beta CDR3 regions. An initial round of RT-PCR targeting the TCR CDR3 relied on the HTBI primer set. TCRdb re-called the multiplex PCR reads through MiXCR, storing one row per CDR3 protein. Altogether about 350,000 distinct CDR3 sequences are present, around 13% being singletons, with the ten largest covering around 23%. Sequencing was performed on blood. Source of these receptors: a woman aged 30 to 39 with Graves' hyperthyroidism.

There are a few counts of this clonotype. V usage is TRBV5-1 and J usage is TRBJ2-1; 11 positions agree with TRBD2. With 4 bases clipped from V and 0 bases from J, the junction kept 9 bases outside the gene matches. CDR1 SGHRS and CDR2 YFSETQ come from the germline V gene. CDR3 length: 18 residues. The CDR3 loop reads CASSGGLAVESSYNEQFF. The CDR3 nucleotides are TGCGCCAGCAGCGGGGGACTAGCGGTAGAGAGCTCCTACAATGAGCAGTTCTTC.

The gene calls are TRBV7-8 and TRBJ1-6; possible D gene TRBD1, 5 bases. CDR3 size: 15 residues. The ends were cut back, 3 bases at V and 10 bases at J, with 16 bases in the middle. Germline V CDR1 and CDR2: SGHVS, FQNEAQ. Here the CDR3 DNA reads TGTGCCAGCAGCTTGCCCGGGACTTCAGGCTCACCCCTCCACTTT. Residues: CASSLPGTSGSPLHF.

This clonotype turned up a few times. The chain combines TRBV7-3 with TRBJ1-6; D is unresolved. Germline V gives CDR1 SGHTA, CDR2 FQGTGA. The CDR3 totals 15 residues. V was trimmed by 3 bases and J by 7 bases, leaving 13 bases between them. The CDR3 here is CASSFLKGRNSPLHF. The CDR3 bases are TGTGCCAGCAGCTTTCTGAAGGGTAGAAATTCACCCCTCCACTTT.

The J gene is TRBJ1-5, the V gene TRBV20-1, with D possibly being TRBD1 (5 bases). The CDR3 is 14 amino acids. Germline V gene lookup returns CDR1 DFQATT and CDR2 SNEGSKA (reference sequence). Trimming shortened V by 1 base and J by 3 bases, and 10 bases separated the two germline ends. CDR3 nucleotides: TGCAGTGCTAGAGTCGGGGGGAACAATCAGCCCCAGCATTTT. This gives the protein CSARVGGNNQPQHF.

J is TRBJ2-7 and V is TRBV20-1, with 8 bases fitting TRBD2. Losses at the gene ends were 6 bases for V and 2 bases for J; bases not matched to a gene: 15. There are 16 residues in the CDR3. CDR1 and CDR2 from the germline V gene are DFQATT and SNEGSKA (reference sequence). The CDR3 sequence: CSAILPGSGRPYEQYF. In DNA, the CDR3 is TGCAGTGCCATCCTCCCGGGGAGCGGGAGACCCTACGAGCAGTACTTC.

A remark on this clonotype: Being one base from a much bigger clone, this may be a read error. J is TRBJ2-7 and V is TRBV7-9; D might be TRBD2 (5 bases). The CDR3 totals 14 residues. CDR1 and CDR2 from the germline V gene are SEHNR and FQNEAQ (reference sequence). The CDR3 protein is CVSRYSRESYEQYF. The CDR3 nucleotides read TGTGTCAGCCGCTACAGTAGGGAGTCCTACGAGCAGTACTTC.

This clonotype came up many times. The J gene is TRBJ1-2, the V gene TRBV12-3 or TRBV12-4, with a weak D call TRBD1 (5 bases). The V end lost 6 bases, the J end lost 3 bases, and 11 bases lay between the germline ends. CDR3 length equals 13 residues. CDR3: CASSPGGYYGYTF. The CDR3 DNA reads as TGTGCCAGCAGCCCCGGGGGATACTATGGCTACACCTTC.

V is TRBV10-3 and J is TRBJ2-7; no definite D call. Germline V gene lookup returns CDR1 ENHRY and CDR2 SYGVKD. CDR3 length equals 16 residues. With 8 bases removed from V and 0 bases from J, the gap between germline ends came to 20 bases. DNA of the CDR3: TGTGCCATCCAATTTTTAGGCCCATCTCCCTCCTACGAGCAGTACTTC. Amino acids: CAIQFLGPSPSYEQYF.

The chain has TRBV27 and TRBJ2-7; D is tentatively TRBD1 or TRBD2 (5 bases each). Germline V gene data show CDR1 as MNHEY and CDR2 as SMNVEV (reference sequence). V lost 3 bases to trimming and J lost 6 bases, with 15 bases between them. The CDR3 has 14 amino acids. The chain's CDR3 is CASSFLGTASEQYF. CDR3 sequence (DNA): TGTGCCAGCAGTTTCCTCGGGACCGCCTCCGAGCAGTACTTC.

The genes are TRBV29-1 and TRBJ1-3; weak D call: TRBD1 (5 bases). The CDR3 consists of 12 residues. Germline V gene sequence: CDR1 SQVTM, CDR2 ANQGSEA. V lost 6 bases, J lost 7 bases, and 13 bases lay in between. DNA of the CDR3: TGCAGCGTGACAGTTAACCGGAACACCATATATTTT. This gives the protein CSVTVNRNTIYF.

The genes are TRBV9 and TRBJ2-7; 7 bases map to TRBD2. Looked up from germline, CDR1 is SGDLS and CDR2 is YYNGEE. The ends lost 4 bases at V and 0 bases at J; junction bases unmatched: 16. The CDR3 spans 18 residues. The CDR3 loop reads CASSPDSTAGALSYEQYF. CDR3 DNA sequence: TGTGCCAGCAGCCCAGACTCAACGGCGGGAGCCCTCTCCTACGAGCAGTACTTC.

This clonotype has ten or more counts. CDR3 DNA sequence: TGTGCCAGCAGCAACTCCTACCGGGCCTTATACGAGCAGTACTTC. It encodes CASSNSYRALYEQYF. The chain is built from TRBV12-3 or TRBV12-4 and TRBJ2-7; no clear D. V was shortened by 6 bases and J by 4 bases, with 19 bases between the two germline ends. This CDR3 region has 15 residues.

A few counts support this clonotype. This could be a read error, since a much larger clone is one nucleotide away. CDR3 region: CTSTTGNSPLHF. As DNA, the CDR3 is TGTACCAGCACCACAGGGAACTCACCCCTCCACTTT. The chain is built from TRBV28 and TRBJ1-6, with D perhaps matching TRBD1 (6 bases). Germline V gene data show CDR1 as MDHEN and CDR2 as SYDVKM. This CDR3 comprises 12 residues.

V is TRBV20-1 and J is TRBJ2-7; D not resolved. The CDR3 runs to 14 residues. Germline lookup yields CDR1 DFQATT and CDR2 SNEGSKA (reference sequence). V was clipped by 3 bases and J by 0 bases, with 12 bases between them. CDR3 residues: CSASTEENSYEQYF. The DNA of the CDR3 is TGCAGTGCTAGTACAGAAGAGAACTCCTACGAGCAGTACTTC.

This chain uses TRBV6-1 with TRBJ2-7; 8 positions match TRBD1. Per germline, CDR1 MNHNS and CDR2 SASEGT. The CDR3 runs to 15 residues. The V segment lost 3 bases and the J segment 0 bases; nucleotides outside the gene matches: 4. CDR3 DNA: TGTGCCAGCAGTGACGGGGACAGGTACTCCTACGAGCAGTACTTC. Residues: CASSDGDRYSYEQYF.

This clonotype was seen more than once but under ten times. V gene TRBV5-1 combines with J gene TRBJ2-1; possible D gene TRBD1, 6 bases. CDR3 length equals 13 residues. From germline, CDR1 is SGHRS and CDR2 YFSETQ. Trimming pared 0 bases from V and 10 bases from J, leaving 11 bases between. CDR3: CASSLGSQGEQFF. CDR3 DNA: TGCGCCAGCAGCTTGGGGTCACAGGGAGAGCAGTTCTTC.

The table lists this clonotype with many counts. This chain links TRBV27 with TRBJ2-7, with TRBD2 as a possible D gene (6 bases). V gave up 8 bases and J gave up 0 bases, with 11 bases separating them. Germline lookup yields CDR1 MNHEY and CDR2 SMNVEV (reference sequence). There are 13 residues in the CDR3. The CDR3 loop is CASGGTDSYEQYF. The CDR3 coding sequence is TGTGCCAGCGGCGGGACCGACTCCTACGAGCAGTACTTC.

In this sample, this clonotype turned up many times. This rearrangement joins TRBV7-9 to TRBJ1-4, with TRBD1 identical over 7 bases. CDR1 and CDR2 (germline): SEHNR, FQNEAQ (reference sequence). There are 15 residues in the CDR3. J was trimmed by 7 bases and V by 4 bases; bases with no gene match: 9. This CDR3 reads CASSYRQGKSEKLFF. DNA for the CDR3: TGTGCCAGCAGCTATAGACAGGGCAAGAGTGAAAAACTGTTTTTT.

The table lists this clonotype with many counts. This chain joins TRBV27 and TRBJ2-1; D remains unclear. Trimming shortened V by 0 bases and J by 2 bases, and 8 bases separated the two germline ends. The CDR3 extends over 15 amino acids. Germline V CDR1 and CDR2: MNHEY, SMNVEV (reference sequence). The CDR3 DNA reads TGTGCCAGCAGTTTATCGGCCGGCGCCTACAATGAGCAGTTCTTC. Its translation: CASSLSAGAYNEQFF.

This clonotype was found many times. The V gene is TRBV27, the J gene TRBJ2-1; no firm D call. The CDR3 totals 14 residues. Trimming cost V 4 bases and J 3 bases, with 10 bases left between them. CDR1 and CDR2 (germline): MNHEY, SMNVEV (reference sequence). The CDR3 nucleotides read TGTGCCAGCAGTTGGTTGATGGGCTACAATGAGCAGTTCTTC. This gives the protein CASSWLMGYNEQFF.

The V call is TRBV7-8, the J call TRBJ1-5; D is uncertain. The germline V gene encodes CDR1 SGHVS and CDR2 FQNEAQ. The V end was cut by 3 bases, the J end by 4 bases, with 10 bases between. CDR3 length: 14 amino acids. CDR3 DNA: TGTGCCAGCAGCTTCTTGAACACTAATCAGCCCCAGCATTTT. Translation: CASSFLNTNQPQHF.

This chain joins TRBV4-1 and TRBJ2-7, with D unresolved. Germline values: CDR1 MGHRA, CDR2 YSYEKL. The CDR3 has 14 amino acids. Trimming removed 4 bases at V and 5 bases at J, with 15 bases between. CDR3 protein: CASSPSQGWDEQYF. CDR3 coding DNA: TGCGCCAGCAGCCCCTCGCAAGGTTGGGACGAGCAGTACTTC.

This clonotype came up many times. The CDR3 DNA reads TGTGCCAGTATGAGTACGGCACGAGCTTTCTTT. Amino acid sequence: CASMSTARAFF. V and J are TRBV19 and TRBJ1-1; D gene ambiguous. CDR3 length: 11 residues. The ends were cut back, 7 bases at V and 10 bases at J, with 13 bases in the middle. Germline CDR1 and CDR2: LNHDA and SQIVND (reference sequence).

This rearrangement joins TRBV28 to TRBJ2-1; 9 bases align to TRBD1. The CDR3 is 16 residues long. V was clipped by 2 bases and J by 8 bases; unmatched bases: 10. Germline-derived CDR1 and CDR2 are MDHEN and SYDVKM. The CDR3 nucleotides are TGTGCCAGCAGTTTAAGGGGGCGACAGGGGGTCCATGAGCAGTTCTTC. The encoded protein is CASSLRGRQGVHEQFF.

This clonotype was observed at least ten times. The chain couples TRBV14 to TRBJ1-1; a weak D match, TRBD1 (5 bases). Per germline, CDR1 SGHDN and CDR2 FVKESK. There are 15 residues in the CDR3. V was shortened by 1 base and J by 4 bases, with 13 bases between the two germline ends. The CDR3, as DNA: TGTGCCAGCAGCCAAGCCCGGGGACGTGGCACTGAAGCTTTCTTT. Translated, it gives CASSQARGRGTEAFF.

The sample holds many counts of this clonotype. Written as DNA, the CDR3 is TGTGCCAGCGGGCTTTTCGAGCAGTACTTC. It is translated as CASGLFEQYF. The chain couples TRBV6-1 to TRBJ2-7; D uncertain. This CDR3 region has 10 residues. Germline CDR1 reads MNHNS; CDR2 reads SASEGT. V was cut by 8 bases and J by 6 bases, with 8 bases left in between.

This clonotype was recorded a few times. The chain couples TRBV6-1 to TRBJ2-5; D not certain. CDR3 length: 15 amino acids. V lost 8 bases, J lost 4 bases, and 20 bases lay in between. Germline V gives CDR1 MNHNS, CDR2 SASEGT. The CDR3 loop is CASGIKGPYPETQYF. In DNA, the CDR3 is TGTGCCAGCGGAATTAAAGGGCCTTACCCAGAGACCCAGTACTTC.